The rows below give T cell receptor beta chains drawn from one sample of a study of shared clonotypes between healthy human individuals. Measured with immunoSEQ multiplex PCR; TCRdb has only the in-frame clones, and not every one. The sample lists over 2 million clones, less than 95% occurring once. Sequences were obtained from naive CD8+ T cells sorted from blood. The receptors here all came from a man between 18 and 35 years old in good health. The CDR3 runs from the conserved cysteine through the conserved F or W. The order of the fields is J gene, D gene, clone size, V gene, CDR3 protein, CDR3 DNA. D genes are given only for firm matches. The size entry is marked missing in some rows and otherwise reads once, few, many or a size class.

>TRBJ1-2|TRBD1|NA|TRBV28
CASSLRDRARLGYTF
TGTGCCAGCAGTTTAAGGGACAGGGCCCGGCTAGGCTACACCTTC
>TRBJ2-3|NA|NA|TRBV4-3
CASSQGGSTDTQYF
TGCGCCAGCAGCCAAGGTGGGAGCACAGATACGCAGTATTTT
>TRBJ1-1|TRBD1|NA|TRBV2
CATSPGQVNTEAFF
TGTGCCACCAGTCCTGGACAGGTGAACACTGAAGCTTTCTTT
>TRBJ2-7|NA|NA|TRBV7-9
CASSPPDARRRNEQYF
TGTGCCAGCAGTCCTCCCGACGCGCGGAGGCGAAACGAGCAGTACTTC
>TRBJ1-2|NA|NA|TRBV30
CAWSGVGERDYGYTF
TGTGCCTGGAGTGGGGTAGGAGAACGGGACTATGGCTACACCTTC
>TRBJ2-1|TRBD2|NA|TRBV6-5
CATLAGGGNEQFF
TGTGCCACCTTAGCGGGAGGGGGCAATGAGCAGTTCTTC
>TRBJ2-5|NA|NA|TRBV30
CAWNLVAVETQYF
TGTGCCTGGAATTTGGTAGCGGTGGAGACCCAGTACTTC
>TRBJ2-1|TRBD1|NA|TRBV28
CASSLETGGSNEQFF
TGTGCCAGCAGTTTAGAGACAGGGGGTTCTAATGAGCAGTTCTTC
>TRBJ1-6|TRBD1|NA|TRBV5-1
CASSFLQGVNNSPLHF
TGCGCCAGCAGCTTTCTACAGGGGGTTAATAATTCACCCCTCCACTTT
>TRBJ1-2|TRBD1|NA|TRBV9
CASSVVGGAYTF
TGTGCCAGCAGCGTAGTAGGGGGCGCCTACACCTTC
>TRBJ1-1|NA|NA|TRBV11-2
CASSRWGENTEAFF
TGTGCCAGCAGCCGCTGGGGGGAGAACACTGAAGCTTTCTTT
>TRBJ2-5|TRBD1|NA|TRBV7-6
CASSLDRGVETQYF
TGTGCCAGCAGCTTAGACAGGGGAGTAGAGACCCAGTACTTC
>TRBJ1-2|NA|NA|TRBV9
CASSPTTGLLQGYTF
TGTGCCAGCAGCCCAACGACAGGACTCCTACAAGGCTACACCTTC
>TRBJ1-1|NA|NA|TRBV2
CASSEVGGANTEAFF
TGTGCCAGCAGTGAAGTGGGGGGGGCTAACACTGAAGCTTTCTTT
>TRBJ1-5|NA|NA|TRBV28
CASSTGRPQHF
TGTGCCAGCAGTACCGGACGGCCCCAGCATTTT
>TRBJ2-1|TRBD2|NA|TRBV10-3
CAIGGTGLAGLKNEQFF
TGTGCCATCGGGGGAACGGGACTAGCGGGACTAAAGAATGAGCAGTTCTTC
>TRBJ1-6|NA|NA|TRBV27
CASSLSGYNSPLHF
TGTGCCAGCAGTTTATCGGGCTATAATTCACCCCTCCACTTT
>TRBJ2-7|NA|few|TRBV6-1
CASSDLRWDPSQEQYF
TGTGCCAGCAGTGACCTCAGGTGGGACCCCTCTCAGGAGCAGTACTTC
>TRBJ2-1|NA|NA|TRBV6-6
CASTKTQEGNEQFF
TGTGCCAGCACCAAAACCCAGGAGGGGAATGAGCAGTTCTTC
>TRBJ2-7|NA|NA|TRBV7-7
CASSHGTSYEQYF
TGTGCTAGCAGCCACGGGACCTCCTACGAGCAGTACTTC
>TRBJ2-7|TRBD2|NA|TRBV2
CASSGASGRGYEQYF
TGTGCCAGCAGTGGAGCTAGCGGGAGGGGCTACGAGCAGTACTTC
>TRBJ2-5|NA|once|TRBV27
CASSSASGSQETQYF
TGTGCCAGCAGTTCCGCCTCAGGGAGCCAAGAGACCCAGTACTTC
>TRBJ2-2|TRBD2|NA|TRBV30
CAWAGLASGELFF
TGTGCCTGGGCGGGACTAGCCTCTGGGGAGCTGTTTTTT
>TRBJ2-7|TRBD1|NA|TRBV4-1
CASSPQSGQGFYEQYF
TGCGCCAGCAGCCCTCAATCTGGACAGGGTTTCTACGAGCAGTACTTC
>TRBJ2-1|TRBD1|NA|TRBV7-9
CASSSGTGSYNEQFF
TGTGCCAGCAGCTCCGGGACAGGTTCCTACAATGAGCAGTTCTTC
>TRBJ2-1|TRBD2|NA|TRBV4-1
CASSHRLAAYNEQFF
TGCGCCAGCAGCCACCGCCTAGCGGCTTACAATGAGCAGTTCTTC
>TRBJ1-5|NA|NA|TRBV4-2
CASSQDWQGQQPQHF
TGTGCCAGCAGCCAAGATTGGCAGGGTCAACAGCCCCAGCATTTT
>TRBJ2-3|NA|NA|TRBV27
CASSPYGQSTQYF
TGTGCCAGCAGCCCCTACGGCCAGTCTACGCAGTATTTT
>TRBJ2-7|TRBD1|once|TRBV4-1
CASSQLQGTYEQYF
TGCGCCAGCAGCCAACTACAGGGGACCTACGAGCAGTACTTC
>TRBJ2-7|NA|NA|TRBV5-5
CASSASPTSSMAYEQYF
TGTGCCAGCAGCGCCTCCCCCACCTCATCGATGGCCTACGAGCAGTACTTC
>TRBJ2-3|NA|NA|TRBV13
CASLRGGGDTQYF
TGTGCCAGCTTGAGAGGGGGAGGAGATACGCAGTATTTT
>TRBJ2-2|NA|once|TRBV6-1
CASSESSPGELFF
TGTGCCAGCAGTGAAAGTTCCCCCGGGGAGCTGTTTTTT
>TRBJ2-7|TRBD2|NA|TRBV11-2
CASSLDFLAGLSYEQYF
TGTGCCAGCAGCTTAGATTTCCTAGCGGGACTGTCGTACGAGCAGTACTTC
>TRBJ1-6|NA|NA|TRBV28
CASRQLTPSSYNSPLHF
TGTGCCAGCAGGCAACTCACACCGAGCTCCTATAATTCACCCCTCCACTTT
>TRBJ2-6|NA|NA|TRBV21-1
CASSNGQTKDSGANVLTF
TGTGCCAGCAGCAACGGACAGACTAAAGACTCTGGGGCCAACGTCCTGACTTTC
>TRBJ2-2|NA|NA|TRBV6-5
CASSLGPPGTGELFF
TGTGCCAGCAGTTTGGGGCCCCCGGGGACCGGGGAGCTGTTTTTT
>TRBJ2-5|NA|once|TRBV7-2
CASSTGGWETQYF
TGTGCCAGCAGCACGGGGGGCTGGGAGACCCAGTACTTC
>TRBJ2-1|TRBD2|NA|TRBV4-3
CASSQDSGGFYNEQFF
TGCGCCAGCAGCCAAGATTCGGGGGGTTTTTACAATGAGCAGTTCTTC
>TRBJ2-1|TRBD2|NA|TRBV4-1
CASSPAGVDYNEQFF
TGCGCCAGCAGCCCGGCGGGAGTTGACTACAATGAGCAGTTCTTC
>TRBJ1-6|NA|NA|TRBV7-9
CASSLLVGAGSPLHF
TGTGCCAGCAGCCTCCTGGTTGGGGCAGGGTCACCCCTCCACTTT
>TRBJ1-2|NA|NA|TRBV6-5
CASSLGLGNGYTF
TGTGCCAGCAGTTTAGGGTTAGGGAATGGCTACACCTTC
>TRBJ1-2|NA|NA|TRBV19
CASSPGGLSMWGYTF
TGTGCCAGTAGCCCGGGCGGACTCAGTATGTGGGGCTACACCTTC
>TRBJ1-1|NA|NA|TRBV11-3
CASSLVGGKGTEAFF
TGTGCCAGCAGCTTAGTAGGGGGTAAGGGCACTGAAGCTTTCTTT
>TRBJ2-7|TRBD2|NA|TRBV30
CAWSFSGGADEQYF
TGTGCCTGGAGTTTTAGCGGGGGGGCAGACGAGCAGTACTTC
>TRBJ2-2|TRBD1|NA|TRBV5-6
CASSPGTGIGELFF
TGTGCCAGCAGCCCCGGGACAGGAATCGGGGAGCTGTTTTTT
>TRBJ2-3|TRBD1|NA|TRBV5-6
CASSLRTGLSTDTQYF
TGTGCCAGCAGCCTTCGGACAGGGCTGAGCACAGATACGCAGTATTTT
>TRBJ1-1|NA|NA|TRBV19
CASSIKGMNTEAFF
TGTGCCAGTAGTATCAAGGGAATGAACACTGAAGCTTTCTTT
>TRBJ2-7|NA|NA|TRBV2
CATSAGLAFYEQYF
TGTGCAACGAGTGCCGGATTAGCTTTCTACGAGCAGTACTTC
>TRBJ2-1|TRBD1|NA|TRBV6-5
CASSYSDRGWFYEQFF
TGTGCCAGCAGTTACTCGGACAGGGGGTGGTTTTATGAGCAGTTCTTC
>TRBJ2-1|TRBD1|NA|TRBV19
CASSITGGSYNEQFF
TGTGCCAGTAGTATCACAGGGGGCTCCTACAATGAGCAGTTCTTC
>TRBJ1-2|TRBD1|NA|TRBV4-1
CASSPIQGDYGYTF
TGCGCCAGCAGCCCTATACAGGGGGACTATGGCTACACCTTC